The sample holds many counts of the clone carrying this TCR beta chain. The data were obtained in a study of Graves' ophthalmopathy and Graves' hyperthyroidism. Study details: The collection of peripheral blood took place at initial diagnosis, before any treatment.

The starting material, around 9.3 ml of fresh peripheral blood, provided the PBMCs. Amplification of the TCR beta CDR3 regions used RNA transcripts (as template). RT-PCR in the first round used HTBI primers; a second-round multiplex PCR followed. TCRdb re-called the multiplex PCR reads through MiXCR, storing one row per CDR3 protein. The profile shows more than 300,000 distinct CDR3 sequences, just over 15% of them singletons. The length of the CDR3 is 17 residues. The germline CDR1 and CDR2 sequences are MRHNA and SNTAGT. Trimming left V 5 bases short and J 3 bases short, with 20 bases between. The chain combines TRBV6-4 with TRBJ1-5; no clear D. This TCR was sampled from a woman between 18 and 30 years old with stable Graves' hyperthyroidism. Sequenced sample: peripheral blood. Written as DNA, the CDR3 is TGTGCCAGCAGTCCTCACCGCTTAGGGCGGTCCAATCAGCCCCAGCATTTT. It encodes CASSPHRLGRSNQPQHF.